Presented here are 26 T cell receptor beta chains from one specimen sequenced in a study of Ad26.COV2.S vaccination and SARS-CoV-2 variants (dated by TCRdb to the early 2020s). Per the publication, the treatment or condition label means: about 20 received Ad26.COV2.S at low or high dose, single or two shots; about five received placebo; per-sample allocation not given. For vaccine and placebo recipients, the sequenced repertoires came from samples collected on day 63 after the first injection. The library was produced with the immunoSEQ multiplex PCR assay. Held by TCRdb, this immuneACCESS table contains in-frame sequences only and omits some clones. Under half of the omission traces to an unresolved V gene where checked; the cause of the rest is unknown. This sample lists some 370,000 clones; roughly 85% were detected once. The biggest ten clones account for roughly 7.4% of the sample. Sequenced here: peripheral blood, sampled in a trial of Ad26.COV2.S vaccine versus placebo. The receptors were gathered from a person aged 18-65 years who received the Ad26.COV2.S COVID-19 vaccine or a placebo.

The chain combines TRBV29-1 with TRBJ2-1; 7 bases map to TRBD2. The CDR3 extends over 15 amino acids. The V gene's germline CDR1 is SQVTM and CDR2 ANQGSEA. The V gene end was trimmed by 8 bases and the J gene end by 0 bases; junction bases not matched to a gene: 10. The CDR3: CSYTRREISYNEQFF. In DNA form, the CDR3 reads TGCAGCTACACAAGGCGGGAGATCTCCTACAATGAGCAGTTCTTC.

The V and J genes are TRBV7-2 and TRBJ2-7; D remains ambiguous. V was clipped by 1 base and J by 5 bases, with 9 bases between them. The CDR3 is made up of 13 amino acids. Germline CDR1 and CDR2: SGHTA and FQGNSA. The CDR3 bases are TGTGCCAGCAGCTTAGGGCTAGACCACGAGCAGTACTTC. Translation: CASSLGLDHEQYF.

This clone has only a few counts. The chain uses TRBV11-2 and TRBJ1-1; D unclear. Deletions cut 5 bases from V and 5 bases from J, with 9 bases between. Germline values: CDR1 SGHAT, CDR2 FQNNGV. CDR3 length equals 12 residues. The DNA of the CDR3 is TGTGCCAGCAGCCCGCTGGGGACTGAAGCTTTCTTT. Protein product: CASSPLGTEAFF.

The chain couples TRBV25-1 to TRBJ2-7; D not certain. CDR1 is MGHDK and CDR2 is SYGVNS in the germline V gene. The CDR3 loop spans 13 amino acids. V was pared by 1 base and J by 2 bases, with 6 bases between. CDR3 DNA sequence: TGTGCCAGCAGTGAATTGCTGGCCTACGAGCAGTACTTC. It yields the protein CASSELLAYEQYF.

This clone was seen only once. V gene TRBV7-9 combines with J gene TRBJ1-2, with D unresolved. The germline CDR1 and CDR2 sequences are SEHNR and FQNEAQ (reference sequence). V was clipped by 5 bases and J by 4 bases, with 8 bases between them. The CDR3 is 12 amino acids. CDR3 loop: CASSREVYGYTF. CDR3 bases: TGTGCCAGCAGCCGGGAGGTCTATGGCTACACCTTC.

The CDR3, as DNA: TGTGCCAGCAGTCGGACAGGGACTTATGGCTACACCTTC. The encoded protein is CASSRTGTYGYTF. V usage is TRBV12-3 or TRBV12-4 and J usage is TRBJ1-2, with 8 bases that match TRBD1. The CDR3 length is 13 residues. J gave up 5 bases and V 5 bases, and 4 bases lay outside the gene matches.

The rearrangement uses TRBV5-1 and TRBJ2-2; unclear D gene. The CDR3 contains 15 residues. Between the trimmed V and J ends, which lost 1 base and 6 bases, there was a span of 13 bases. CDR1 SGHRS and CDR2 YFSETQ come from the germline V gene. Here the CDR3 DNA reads TGCGCCAGCAGCTTGTTGGCAGCTTCCCCCGGGGAGCTGTTTTTT. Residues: CASSLLAASPGELFF. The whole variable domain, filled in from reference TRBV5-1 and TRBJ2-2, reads KAGVTQTPRYLIKTRGQQVTLSCSPISGHRSVSWYQQTPGQGLQFLFEYFSETQRNKGNFPGRFSGRQFSNSRSEMNVSTLELGDSALYLCASSLLAASPGELFFGEGSRLTVL.

CDR3 DNA sequence: TGTGCCAGTAGTATGGGGCCCCACAGGGAATTCCACAATGAGCAGTTCTTC. It specifies CASSMGPHREFHNEQFF. This chain joins TRBV19 and TRBJ2-1; possible D gene TRBD1, 6 bases. There are 17 residues in the CDR3. Germline V gene lookup returns CDR1 LNHDA and CDR2 SQIVND (reference sequence). V dropped 3 bases and J dropped 5 bases, with 20 bases sitting between them.

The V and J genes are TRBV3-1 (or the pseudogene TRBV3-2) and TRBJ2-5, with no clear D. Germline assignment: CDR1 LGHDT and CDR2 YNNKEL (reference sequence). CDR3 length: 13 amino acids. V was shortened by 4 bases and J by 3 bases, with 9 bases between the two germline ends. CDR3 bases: TGTGCCAGCAGCCGTAGTAGAAAAGAGACCCAGTACTTC. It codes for CASSRSRKETQYF.

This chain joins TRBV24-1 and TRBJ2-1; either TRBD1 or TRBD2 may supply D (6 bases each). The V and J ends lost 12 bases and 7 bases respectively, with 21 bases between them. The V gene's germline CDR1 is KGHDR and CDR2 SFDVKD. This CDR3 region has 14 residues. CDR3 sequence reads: CASRRDWDKNEQFF. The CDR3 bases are TGTGCCTCTCGCCGGGACTGGGACAAGAATGAGCAGTTCTTC.

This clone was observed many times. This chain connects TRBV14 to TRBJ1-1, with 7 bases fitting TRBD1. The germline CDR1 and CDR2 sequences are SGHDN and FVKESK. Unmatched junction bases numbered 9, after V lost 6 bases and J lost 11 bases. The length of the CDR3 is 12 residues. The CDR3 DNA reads TGTGCCAGCAGTCCACTGGGACAGATCGCTTTCTTT. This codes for CASSPLGQIAFF.

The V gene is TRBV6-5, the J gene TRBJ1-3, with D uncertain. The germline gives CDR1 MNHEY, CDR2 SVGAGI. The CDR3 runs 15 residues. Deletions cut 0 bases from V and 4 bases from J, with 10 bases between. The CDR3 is CASSYSMSNGNTIYF. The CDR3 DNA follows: TGTGCCAGCAGTTACTCGATGAGTAACGGAAACACCATATATTTT.

The CDR3: CASSSRTSSDTQYF. DNA for the CDR3: TGTGCCAGCAGCTCGCGGACTAGCTCAGATACGCAGTATTTT. V and J are TRBV7-2 and TRBJ2-3, with 8 bases lining up with TRBD2. The CDR3 totals 14 residues. Looked up from germline, CDR1 is SGHTA and CDR2 is FQGNSA. Losses at the gene ends were 4 bases for V and 4 bases for J; bases not matched to a gene: 4.

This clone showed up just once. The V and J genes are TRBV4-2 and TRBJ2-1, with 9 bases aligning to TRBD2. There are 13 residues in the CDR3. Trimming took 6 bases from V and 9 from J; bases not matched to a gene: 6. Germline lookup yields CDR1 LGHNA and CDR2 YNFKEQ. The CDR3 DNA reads TGTGCCAGCAGAGTAGCGGGAGTGGGTGAGCAGTTCTTC. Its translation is CASRVAGVGEQFF.

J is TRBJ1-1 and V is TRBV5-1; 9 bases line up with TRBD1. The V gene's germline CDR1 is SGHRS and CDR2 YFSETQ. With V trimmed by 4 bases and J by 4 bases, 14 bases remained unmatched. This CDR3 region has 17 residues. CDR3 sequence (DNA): TGCGCCAGCAGCCGCATTCCCGGACAGGGGCGACGCACTGAAGCTTTCTTT. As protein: CASSRIPGQGRRTEAFF.

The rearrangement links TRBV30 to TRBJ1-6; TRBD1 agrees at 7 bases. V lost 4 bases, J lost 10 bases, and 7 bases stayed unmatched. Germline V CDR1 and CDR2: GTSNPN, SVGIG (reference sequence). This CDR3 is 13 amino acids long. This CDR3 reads CAWNRQGGSPLHF. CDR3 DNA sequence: TGTGCCTGGAACAGGCAGGGGGGATCACCCCTCCACTTT.

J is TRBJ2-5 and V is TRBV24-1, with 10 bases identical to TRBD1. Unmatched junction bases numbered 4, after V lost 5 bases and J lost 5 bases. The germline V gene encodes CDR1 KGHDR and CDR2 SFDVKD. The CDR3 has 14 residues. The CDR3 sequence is CATSVDRGLETQYF. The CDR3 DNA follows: TGTGCCACCAGTGTTGACAGGGGGCTGGAGACCCAGTACTTC.

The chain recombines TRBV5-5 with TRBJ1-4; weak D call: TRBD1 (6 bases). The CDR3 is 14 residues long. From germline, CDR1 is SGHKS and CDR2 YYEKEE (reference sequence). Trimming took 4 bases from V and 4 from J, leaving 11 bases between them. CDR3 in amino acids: CASSPDSFNEKLFF. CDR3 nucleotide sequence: TGTGCCAGCAGCCCGGACAGTTTTAATGAAAAACTGTTTTTT.

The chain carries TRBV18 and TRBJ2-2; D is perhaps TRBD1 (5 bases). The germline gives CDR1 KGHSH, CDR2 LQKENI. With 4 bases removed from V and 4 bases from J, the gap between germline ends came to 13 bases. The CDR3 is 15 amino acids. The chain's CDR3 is CASSLRSGITGELFF. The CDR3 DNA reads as TGTGCCAGCTCACTCAGGTCAGGGATCACCGGGGAGCTGTTTTTT.

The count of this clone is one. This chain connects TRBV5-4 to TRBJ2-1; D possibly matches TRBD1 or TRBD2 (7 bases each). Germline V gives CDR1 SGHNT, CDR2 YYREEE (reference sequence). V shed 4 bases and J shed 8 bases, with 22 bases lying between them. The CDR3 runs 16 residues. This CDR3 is CASSQKGGWGGHEQFF. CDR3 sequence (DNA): TGTGCCAGCAGCCAGAAAGGGGGCTGGGGAGGGCATGAGCAGTTCTTC.

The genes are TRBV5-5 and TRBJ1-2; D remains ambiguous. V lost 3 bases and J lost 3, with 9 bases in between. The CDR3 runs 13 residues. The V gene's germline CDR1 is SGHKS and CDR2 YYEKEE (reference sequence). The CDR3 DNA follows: TGTGCCAGCAGCTCAGCAGGCTACTATGGCTACACCTTC. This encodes CASSSAGYYGYTF.

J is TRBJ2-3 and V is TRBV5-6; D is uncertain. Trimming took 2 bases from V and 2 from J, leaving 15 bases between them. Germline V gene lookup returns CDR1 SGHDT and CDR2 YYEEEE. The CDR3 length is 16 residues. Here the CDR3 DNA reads TGTGCCAGCAGCTTTTTGGACCCCGGCTACACAGATACGCAGTATTTT. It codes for CASSFLDPGYTDTQYF.

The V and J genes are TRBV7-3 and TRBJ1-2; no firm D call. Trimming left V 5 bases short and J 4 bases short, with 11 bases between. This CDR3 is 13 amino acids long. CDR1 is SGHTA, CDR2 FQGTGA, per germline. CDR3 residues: CASSAPEGYGYTF. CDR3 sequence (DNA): TGTGCCAGCAGCGCCCCAGAGGGCTATGGCTACACCTTC. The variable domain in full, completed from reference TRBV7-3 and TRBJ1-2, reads GAGVSQTPSNKVTEKGKYVELRCDPISGHTALYWYRQSLGQGPEFLIYFQGTGAADDSGLPNDRFFAVRPEGSVSTLKIQRTERGDSAVYLCASSAPEGYGYTFGSGTRLTVV.

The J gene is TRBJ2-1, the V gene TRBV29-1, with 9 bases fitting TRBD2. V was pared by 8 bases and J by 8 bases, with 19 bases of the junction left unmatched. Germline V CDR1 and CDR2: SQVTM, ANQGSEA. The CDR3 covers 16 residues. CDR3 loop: CSPREGGRAPRDEQFF. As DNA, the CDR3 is TGCAGCCCCCGCGAGGGCGGGAGGGCCCCACGCGATGAGCAGTTCTTC.

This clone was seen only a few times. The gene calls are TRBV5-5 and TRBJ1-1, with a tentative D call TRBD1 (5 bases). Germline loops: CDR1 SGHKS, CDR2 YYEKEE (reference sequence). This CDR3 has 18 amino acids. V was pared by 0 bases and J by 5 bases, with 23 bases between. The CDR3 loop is CASSLEHDFTGFRTEAFF. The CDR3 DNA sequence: TGTGCCAGCAGCTTGGAACATGACTTTACAGGATTTAGGACTGAAGCTTTCTTT.

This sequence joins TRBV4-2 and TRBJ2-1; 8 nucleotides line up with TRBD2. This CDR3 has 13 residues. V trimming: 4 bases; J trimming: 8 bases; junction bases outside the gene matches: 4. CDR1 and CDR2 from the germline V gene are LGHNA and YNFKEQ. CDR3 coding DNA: TGTGCCAGCAGCCGGCGGGGGGCCGATGAGCAGTTCTTC. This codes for CASSRRGADEQFF.